This T cell receptor beta chain was captured by sequencing in a study of control samples from healthy donors and cancer patients. Trimming removed 5 bases from V and 2 bases from J, with 9 bases in between. Germline CDR1 and CDR2: SNHLY and FYNNEI. The CDR3 sequence is 14 residues long. Using immunoSEQ multiplex PCR, the repertoire was profiled, and TCRdb retains in-frame clones only, with some absent. The sample shows approximately 170,000 clones, 90% to 95% of them seen only once. The chain uses TRBV2 and TRBJ2-2; no definite D call. Source material: blood. The TCR sequence derives from a woman in her sixties or seventies in good health. The CDR3 region is CASSPHFNTGELFF. The CDR3 coding sequence is TGTGCCAGCAGTCCTCACTTTAACACCGGGGAGCTGTTTTTT.